This T cell receptor (beta chain) emerged from a study of blood T cell repertoires in COVID-19 (dated by TCRdb to 2019 to 2021). Regarding the study in general: Collaborator samples came from the United States, Italy and Spain and covered acute and convalescent phases of COVID-19. The prospective study material was composed of cDNA or gDNA derived from T cells, B-cell-depleted T cells, or PBMCs. Subjects who had been exposed to COVID-19, were actively infected with it, or had recovered from it provided the deeply sampled blood TCRbeta repertoires that made up the dataset. The repertoires were released in a freely available public database meant as a resource for research on the immune response to SARS-CoV-2. Samples came from the ongoing ImmuneRACE study (first 160 participants) plus 1,254 subjects from 6 global collaborators. The sample metadata nearly always contained a de-identified subject ID, COVID-19 status, age in years and sex. Where available, HLA class I and class II types were obtained from metadata supplied by the sample provider rather than from assay-based typing. Study-wide conclusions, independent of this receptor: How much clinical and demographic metadata was included differed by source and by participant, and the metadata was provided uncurated.

V trim: 1 base; J trim: 3 bases; unmatched bases: 5. For CDR1 and CDR2, the germline V gene lists SGHTA and FQGNSA. The CDR3 runs 17 amino acids, cysteine and phenylalanine included. CDR3 DNA is the only sequence kept; it has 51 bases, read in frame from the first base. Concerning this clone itself: Its antigen remains unidentified. The record has no base qualities; no much larger clone is one base away.

Whole blood was collected in K2EDTA tubes by collaborating institutions according to the institutions' own protocols. For TCRbeta analysis, collaborator samples were shipped as frozen whole blood, as isolated PBMCs, or as DNA extracted from either sample type. The immunoSEQ Assay, a bias-controlled multiplex PCR, was used to amplify TCRbeta CDR3 regions from genomic DNA. For the original study's pipeline: The number of nucleated cells in each sample was estimated by amplification of reference gene primers within the assay. Sequence reads were collapsed and filtered to measure the absolute abundance of every unique TCRbeta CDR3 rearrangement. For each sample, productive Simpson clonality was calculated by taking the square root of Simpson's diversity index across productive rearrangements. TCRdb mirrors the immuneACCESS table, restricted to in-frame sequences. Some clones are absent from its copies; in checked studies, under half trace to an unresolved V gene, and the reason for the others is unknown. D and trimming come from the DNA, and the V and J calls and clone size come from that table. The sample table contains about 150,000 clones; only one count was recorded for around 85% of them. Jointly, the top ten make up under 3.5% of the sample.

The sequence is built from TRBV7-2 and TRBJ2-6, with 8 central nucleotides matching TRBD2. Source material: peripheral blood. This TCR was recovered from a man between 70 and 80 years old with acute or convalescent COVID-19. The DNA sequence follows: TGTGCCAGCAGCTTAGAAGGGACTAGAAATGGGGCCAACGTCCTGACTTTC. Its translation is CASSLEGTRNGANVLTF.